The clone carrying this T cell receptor (beta chain) was counted many times. Its specificity is not known. This entry comes from a study of early T cells in non-severe SARS-CoV-2 infection. The wider study: From unsorted whole blood, bulk RNA was sequenced, and the chains remained unpaired.

The germline V and J ends were trimmed by 7 bases and 0 bases, with 13 bases remaining between them. Germline values: CDR1 MNHNS, CDR2 SASEGT. The CDR3 covers 15 residues. In the library, individual cDNA molecules carried attached unique molecular identifiers. MiXCR, applied by TCRdb to the 5' RACE reads, yields one record per CDR3 protein. The sample holds 25,000 to 35,000 distinct CDR3 sequences, just under 3% seen once. General observations from the study: Matching results from VDJdb favored anti-spike CD8 responses, leaving private and CD4 specificities undetected.

This TCR was sampled from an adult who was a healthcare worker with PCR-confirmed SARS-CoV-2 infection or an uninfected control (not recorded which). The rearrangement uses TRBV6-1 and TRBJ1-5, with a tentative D call TRBD1 (6 bases). Sequencing was carried out using whole blood. The CDR3 DNA reads TGTGCCAGCATACAGGGAAGAGTTAGCAATCAGCCCCAGCATTTT. Its translation is CASIQGRVSNQPQHF.